These 6 T cell receptor beta chains were all obtained from the same sample, sequenced in a study of T cell responses to AZD1222 COVID-19 vaccine. The data were produced by immunoSEQ multiplex PCR, yet TCRdb's version contains in-frame clones alone and is incomplete. This repertoire shows 57,000 or so clones, more than 80% found once; its top ten account for roughly 19%. The sequences come from peripheral blood, collected on day 0 of MenACWY control vaccination. All receptors come from an adult in good health.

The CDR3 bases are TGTGCCAGCAGCCCCTACCCCCGGGGCCGGGAAGGGACCCAGTACTTC. This translates into CASSPYPRGREGTQYF. This chain uses TRBV5-8 with TRBJ2-5; D tentatively fits TRBD1 or TRBD2 (5 bases each). Per the germline V gene, CDR1 is SGHTS and CDR2 is YDEGEE. Trimming cost V 4 bases and J 7 bases, with 23 bases left between them. There are 16 residues in the CDR3.

The chain joins TRBV28 to TRBJ2-7; TRBD2 aligns across 9 bases. Germline V lookup: CDR1 MDHEN, CDR2 SYDVKM. V was pared by 1 base and J by 9 bases, with 10 bases of the junction left unmatched. The CDR3 extends over 15 amino acids. CDR3 sequence: CASSLLRGGGQGQYF. DNA of the CDR3: TGTGCCAGCAGTTTATTGCGGGGGGGAGGGCAAGGGCAGTACTTC.

This clone was counted a single time. V and J are TRBV9 and TRBJ2-1, with no clear D. The germline V gene encodes CDR1 SGDLS and CDR2 YYNGEE. V was cut by 0 bases and J by 7 bases, with 8 bases left in between. This CDR3 contains 13 residues. Written as DNA, the CDR3 is TGTGCCAGCAGCGTAGCTTTATCGAATGAGCAGTTCTTC. It specifies CASSVALSNEQFF.

This clone was seen just once. In DNA form, the CDR3 reads TGTGCCAGATCCGCTAGCGGAACTAGCACAGATACGCAGTATTTT. Its translation is CARSASGTSTDTQYF. The chain recombines TRBV2 with TRBJ2-3; the match to TRBD2 covers 7 bases. V shed 9 bases and J 0 bases; nucleotides not matched to a gene: 9. The CDR3 extends over 15 amino acids. Germline assignment: CDR1 SNHLY and CDR2 FYNNEI.

The V and J genes are TRBV28 and TRBJ2-3; TRBD2 matches 12 bases. With 7 bases clipped from V and 1 base from J, the junction kept 12 bases outside the gene matches. The CDR3 is made up of 18 amino acids. The germline V gene encodes CDR1 MDHEN and CDR2 SYDVKM. The CDR3 here is CASIPGLAGLVGTDTQYF. The CDR3 DNA reads TGTGCCAGCATTCCGGGACTAGCGGGCCTTGTTGGCACAGATACGCAGTATTTT.

CDR3 nucleotide sequence: TGCGCCAGCAGCCAAGGTAGCGGGAGGACCGGGGAGCTGTTTTTT. The encoded protein is CASSQGSGRTGELFF. This chain links TRBV4-3 with TRBJ2-2; TRBD2 matches at 10 bases. Per germline, CDR1 LGHNA and CDR2 YSLEER. Unmatched junction bases numbered 1, after V lost 1 base and J lost 5 bases. The CDR3 contains 15 residues.